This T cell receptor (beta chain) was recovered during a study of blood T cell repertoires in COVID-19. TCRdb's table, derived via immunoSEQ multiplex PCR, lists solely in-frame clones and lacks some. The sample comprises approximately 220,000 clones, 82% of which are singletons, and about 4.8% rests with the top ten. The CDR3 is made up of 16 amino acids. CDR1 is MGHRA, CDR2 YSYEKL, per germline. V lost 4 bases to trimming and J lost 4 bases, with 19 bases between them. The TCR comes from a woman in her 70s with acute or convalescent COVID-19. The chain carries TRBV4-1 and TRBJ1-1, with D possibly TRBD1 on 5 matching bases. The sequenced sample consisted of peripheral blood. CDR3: CASSPRGEGLGTEAFF. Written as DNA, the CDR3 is TGCGCCAGCAGCCCGCGGGGAGAGGGGTTGGGCACTGAAGCTTTCTTT.